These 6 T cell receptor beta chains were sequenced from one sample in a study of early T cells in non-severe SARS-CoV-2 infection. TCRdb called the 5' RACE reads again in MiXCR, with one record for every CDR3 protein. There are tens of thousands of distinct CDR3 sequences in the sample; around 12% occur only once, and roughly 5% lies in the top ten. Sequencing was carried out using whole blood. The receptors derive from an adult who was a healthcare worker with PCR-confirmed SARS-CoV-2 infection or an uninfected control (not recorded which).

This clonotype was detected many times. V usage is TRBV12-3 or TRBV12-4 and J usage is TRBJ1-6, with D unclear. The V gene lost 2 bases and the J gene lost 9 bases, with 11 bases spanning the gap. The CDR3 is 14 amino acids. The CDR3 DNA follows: TGTGCCAGCAGTTTATCGGTGTTCGGTTCACCCCTCCACTTT. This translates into CASSLSVFGSPLHF.

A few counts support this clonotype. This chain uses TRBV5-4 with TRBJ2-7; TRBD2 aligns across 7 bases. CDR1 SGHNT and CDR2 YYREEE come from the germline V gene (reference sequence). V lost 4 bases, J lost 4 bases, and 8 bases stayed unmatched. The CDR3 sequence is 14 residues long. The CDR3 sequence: CASSVGLDDYEQYF. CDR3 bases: TGTGCCAGCAGCGTCGGACTAGACGATTACGAGCAGTACTTC. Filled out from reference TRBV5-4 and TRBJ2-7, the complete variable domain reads ETGVTQSPTHLIKTRGQQVTLRCSSQSGHNTVSWYQQALGQGPQFIFQYYREEENGRGNFPPRFSGLQFPNYSSELNVNALELDDSALYLCASSVGLDDYEQYFGPGTRLTVT.

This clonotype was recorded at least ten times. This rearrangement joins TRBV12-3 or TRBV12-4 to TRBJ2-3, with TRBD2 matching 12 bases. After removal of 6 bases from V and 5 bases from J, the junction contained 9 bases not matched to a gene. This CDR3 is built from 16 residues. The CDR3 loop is CASRSPSGGAGDTQYF. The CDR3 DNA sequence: TGTGCCAGCAGGTCACCTAGCGGGGGGGCAGGAGATACGCAGTATTTT.

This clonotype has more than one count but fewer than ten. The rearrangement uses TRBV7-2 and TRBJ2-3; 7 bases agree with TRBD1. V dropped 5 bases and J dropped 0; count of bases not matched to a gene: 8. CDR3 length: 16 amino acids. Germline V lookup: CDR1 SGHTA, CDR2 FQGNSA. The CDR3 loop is CASSRWDSESTDTQYF. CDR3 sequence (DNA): TGTGCCAGCAGCCGTTGGGACAGTGAAAGCACAGATACGCAGTATTTT.

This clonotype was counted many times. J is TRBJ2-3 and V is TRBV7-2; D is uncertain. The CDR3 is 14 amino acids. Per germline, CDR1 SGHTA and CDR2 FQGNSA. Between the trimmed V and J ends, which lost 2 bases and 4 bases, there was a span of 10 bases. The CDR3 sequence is CASSLPGSPDTQYF. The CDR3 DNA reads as TGTGCCAGCAGCTTACCGGGTTCCCCAGATACGCAGTATTTT.

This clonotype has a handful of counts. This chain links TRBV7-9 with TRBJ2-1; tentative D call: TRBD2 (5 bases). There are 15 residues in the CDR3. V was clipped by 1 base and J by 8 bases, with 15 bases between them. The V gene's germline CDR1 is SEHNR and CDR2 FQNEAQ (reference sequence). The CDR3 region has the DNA TGTGCCAGCAGCTTAGGAACCTGGGAGTCGGATGAGCAGTTCTTC. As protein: CASSLGTWESDEQFF.